One sample yielded the 15 T cell receptor beta chains listed below, sequenced in a study of control samples from healthy donors and cancer patients (dated by TCRdb to 2019 to 2021). Libraries were prepared through the immunoSEQ multiplex PCR assay. TCRdb holds this immuneACCESS table with in-frame rearrangements only. Some clones are missing; in checked studies, unresolved V genes explain under half, and the rest has no known cause. For this sample there are about 150,000 clones; 94% appear just once. The ten largest clones add up to over 1.3% of the sample. The specimen was blood. Every receptor here comes from a woman between 18 and 30 years old in good health.

The genes are TRBV5-4 and TRBJ1-2; 9 bases are shared with TRBD1. Germline values: CDR1 SGHNT, CDR2 YYREEE (reference sequence). The CDR3 has 16 residues. Trimming at V came to 3 bases and at J to 7 bases, leaving 13 bases not matched to a gene. The CDR3 DNA sequence: TGTGCCAGCAGCTGGGGGACGGACAGGGGAGGGGTTGGCTACACCTTC. Protein: CASSWGTDRGGVGYTF. The full variable domain, completed using reference TRBV5-4 and TRBJ1-2, is ETGVTQSPTHLIKTRGQQVTLRCSSQSGHNTVSWYQQALGQGPQFIFQYYREEENGRGNFPPRFSGLQFPNYSSELNVNALELDDSALYLCASSWGTDRGGVGYTFGSGTRLTVV.

This chain connects TRBV5-1 to TRBJ2-7, with D possibly being TRBD1 (5 bases). The CDR3 has 13 amino acids. Per germline, CDR1 SGHRS and CDR2 YFSETQ. V was clipped by 2 bases and J by 4 bases, with 10 bases between them. CDR3 amino acids: CASSFDSRYEQYF. In DNA form, the CDR3 reads TGCGCCAGCAGCTTTGACAGCCGGTACGAGCAGTACTTC.

Regarding this clone: Other DNA sequences within the sample encode an identical CDR3. J is TRBJ1-2 and V is TRBV13; 7 positions agree with TRBD1. The trim removed 0 bases at V and 2 bases at J, leaving 0 bases unmatched. The CDR3 spans 14 residues. Germline CDR1 and CDR2: PRHDT and FYEKMQ (reference sequence). The CDR3 DNA reads as TGTGCCAGCAGCTTAGGGGGACAGAACTATGGCTACACCTTC. It encodes CASSLGGQNYGYTF.

This chain joins TRBV10-3 and TRBJ1-5; 7 bases align to TRBD1. The trim removed 6 bases at V and 4 bases at J, leaving 3 bases unmatched. The CDR3 is 13 amino acids. CDR1 ENHRY and CDR2 SYGVKD come from the germline V gene. The CDR3 DNA sequence: TGTGCCATCAGCGACAGGGTAAATCAGCCCCAGCATTTT. It translates to CAISDRVNQPQHF.

The chain has TRBV28 and TRBJ2-7; 8 bases agree with TRBD1. This CDR3 has 14 residues. The V gene's germline CDR1 is MDHEN and CDR2 SYDVKM. Germline trimming cut 3 bases from V and 2 bases from J; bases unmatched to any gene: 3. CDR3 region: CASSLGRGPYEQYF. In DNA form, the CDR3 reads TGTGCCAGCAGTTTGGGCAGGGGGCCCTACGAGCAGTACTTC.

The rearrangement uses TRBV12-3 or TRBV12-4 and TRBJ2-5; D not resolved. V lost 3 bases to trimming and J lost 2 bases, with 7 bases between them. CDR3 size: 13 residues. The CDR3 reads CASSFNNQETQYF. The DNA of the CDR3 is TGTGCCAGCAGTTTTAACAATCAAGAGACCCAGTACTTC.

V gene TRBV2 combines with J gene TRBJ2-7; 9 nucleotides line up with TRBD1. This CDR3 contains 15 residues. Germline V lookup: CDR1 SNHLY, CDR2 FYNNEI. Unmatched junction bases numbered 8, after V lost 6 bases and J lost 2 bases. The CDR3 is CASRPRTGVTYEQYF. The CDR3, as DNA: TGTGCCAGCAGACCAAGGACAGGGGTCACCTACGAGCAGTACTTC.

J is TRBJ1-1 and V is TRBV7-9, with no clear D. The CDR3 runs to 14 residues. Per the germline V gene, CDR1 is SEHNR and CDR2 is FQNEAQ (reference sequence). Between the trimmed V and J ends, which lost 2 bases and 4 bases, there was a span of 11 bases. CDR3 amino acids: CASSLIGVGTEAFF. In DNA form, the CDR3 reads TGTGCCAGCAGCTTAATCGGGGTCGGCACTGAAGCTTTCTTT.

The V call is TRBV7-9, the J call TRBJ2-2, with TRBD1 matching over 8 bases. The V segment lost 5 bases and the J segment 4 bases; nucleotides outside the gene matches: 3. Germline V gene sequence: CDR1 SEHNR, CDR2 FQNEAQ (reference sequence). There are 14 residues in the CDR3. This chain's CDR3 is CASSRTGSTGELFF. The CDR3 coding sequence is TGTGCCAGCAGCAGGACAGGGAGCACCGGGGAGCTGTTTTTT.

Points on this clone: This sample also contains other DNA sequences that code for the same CDR3. The CDR3 region is CASSEVRGETQYF. As DNA, the CDR3 is TGTGCCAGCAGTGAAGTCCGGGGGGAGACCCAGTACTTC. This chain connects TRBV2 to TRBJ2-5; D is possibly TRBD2 (6 bases). Germline assignment: CDR1 SNHLY and CDR2 FYNNEI. Between the trimmed V and J ends, which lost 1 base and 5 bases, there was a span of 8 bases. The CDR3 is made up of 13 amino acids. Together with reference TRBV2 and TRBJ2-5, the CDR3 gives the full variable domain: EPEVTQTPSHQVTQMGQEVILRCVPISNHLYFYWYRQILGQKVEFLVSFYNNEISEKSEIFDDQFSVERPDGSNFTLKIRSTKLEDSAMYFCASSEVRGETQYFGPGTRLLVL.

V gene TRBV10-3 combines with J gene TRBJ1-4; D remains unclear. V lost 0 bases to trimming and J lost 1 base, with 6 bases between them. The CDR3 has 15 amino acids. CDR1 ENHRY and CDR2 SYGVKD come from the germline V gene. CDR3 protein: CAISESGGTNEKLFF. Here the CDR3 DNA reads TGTGCCATCAGTGAGTCAGGAGGAACTAATGAAAAACTGTTTTTT.

The chain has TRBV19 and TRBJ2-3; possible D gene TRBD1, 6 bases. V lost 6 bases, J lost 3 bases, and 13 bases lay in between. The CDR3 is made up of 14 amino acids. Germline CDR1 LNHDA, CDR2 SQIVND (reference sequence). Here the CDR3 DNA reads TGTGCCAGTAGGATCACCCAGGGGACAGATACGCAGTATTTT. Translation: CASRITQGTDTQYF.

V is TRBV11-2 and J is TRBJ1-2, with D maybe TRBD1 (6 bases). V gave up 0 bases and J gave up 6 bases, with 11 bases separating them. CDR3 length equals 14 residues. Per the germline V gene, CDR1 is SGHAT and CDR2 is FQNNGV. The CDR3 protein is CASSLDPGGDGYTF. In DNA form, the CDR3 reads TGTGCCAGCAGCTTAGATCCCGGGGGCGATGGCTACACCTTC.

The gene calls are TRBV6-6 and TRBJ1-2, with 8 positions matching TRBD1. This CDR3 is built from 14 residues. V was clipped by 5 bases and J by 4 bases; unmatched bases: 6. Germline V gene sequence: CDR1 MNHNY, CDR2 SVGAGI (reference sequence). The CDR3 here is CASSPQTGVYGYTF. CDR3 sequence (DNA): TGTGCCAGCAGTCCCCAGACAGGGGTCTATGGCTACACCTTC.

This CDR3 reads CASSFPRGGQGSYEQYF. CDR3 DNA sequence: TGTGCCAGCAGCTTCCCCCGGGGAGGACAGGGCTCCTACGAGCAGTACTTC. This chain connects TRBV7-2 to TRBJ2-7; 8 bases line up with TRBD1. The CDR3 is 17 amino acids. Looked up from germline, CDR1 is SGHTA and CDR2 is FQGNSA. The J segment lost 0 bases and the V segment lost 3 bases, leaving 10 bases of the junction unmatched.